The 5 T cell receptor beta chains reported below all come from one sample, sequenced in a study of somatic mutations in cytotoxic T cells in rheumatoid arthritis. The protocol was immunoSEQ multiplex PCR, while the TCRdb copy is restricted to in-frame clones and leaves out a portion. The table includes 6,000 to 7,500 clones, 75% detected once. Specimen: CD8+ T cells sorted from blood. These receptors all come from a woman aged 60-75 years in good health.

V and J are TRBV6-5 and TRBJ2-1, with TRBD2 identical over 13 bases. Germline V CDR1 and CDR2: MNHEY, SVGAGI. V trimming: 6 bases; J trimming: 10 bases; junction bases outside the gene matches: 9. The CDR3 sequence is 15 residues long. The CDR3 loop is CASSPGTSGIGEQFF. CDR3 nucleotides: TGTGCCAGCAGCCCCGGGACTAGCGGGATCGGCGAGCAGTTCTTC.

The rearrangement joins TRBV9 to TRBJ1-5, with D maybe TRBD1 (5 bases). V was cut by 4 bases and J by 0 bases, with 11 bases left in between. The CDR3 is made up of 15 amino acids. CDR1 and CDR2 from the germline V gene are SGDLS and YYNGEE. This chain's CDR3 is CASSSGRGSNQPQHF. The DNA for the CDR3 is TGTGCCAGCAGCTCCGGGAGGGGTAGCAATCAGCCCCAGCATTTT.

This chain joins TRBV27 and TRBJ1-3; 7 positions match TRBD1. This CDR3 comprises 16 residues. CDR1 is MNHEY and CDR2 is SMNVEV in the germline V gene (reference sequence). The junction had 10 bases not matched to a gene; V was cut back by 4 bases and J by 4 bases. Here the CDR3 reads CASSSGGGLIGNTIYF. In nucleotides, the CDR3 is TGTGCCAGCAGTTCTGGAGGGGGCCTAATAGGAAACACCATATATTTT.

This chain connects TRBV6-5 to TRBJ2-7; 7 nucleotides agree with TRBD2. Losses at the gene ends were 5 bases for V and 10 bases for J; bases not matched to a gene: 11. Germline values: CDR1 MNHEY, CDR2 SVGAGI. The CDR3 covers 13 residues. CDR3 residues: CASSDGGRLAQYF. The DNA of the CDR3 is TGTGCCAGCAGTGACGGGGGGAGGTTGGCCCAGTACTTC.

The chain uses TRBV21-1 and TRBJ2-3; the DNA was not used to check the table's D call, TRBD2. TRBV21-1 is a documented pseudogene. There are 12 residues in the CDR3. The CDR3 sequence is CFLAGEMDTQYF. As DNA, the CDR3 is TGTTTCTTAGCGGGTGAGATGGATACGCAGTATTTT.